A selection of T cell receptor beta chains follows, all from one sample in a study of shared clonotypes between healthy human individuals. Sequencing was performed with immunoSEQ multiplex PCR; in TCRdb, only in-frame clones are kept and a portion is missing. The table records 2 million to 2.5 million clones, just over 90% of them present only once. Material for sequencing was naive CD4+ T cells from PBMCs. The receptors stem from a young man in good health. Some clones in this sample may be carry-over from other donors' samples. CDR3s include the opening cysteine and the closing phenylalanine or tryptophan.

CDR3: CASSPMFAETQYF
length: 13
V: TRBV6-1
J: TRBJ2-5

CDR3: CASSMAGTSYNEQFF
length: 15
V: TRBV7-2
J: TRBJ2-1

CDR3: CASSLDFPMNTEAFF
length: 15
V: TRBV5-1
J: TRBJ1-1

CDR3: CASFPTSGTDTQYF
length: 14
V: TRBV5-1
J: TRBJ2-3

CDR3: CASSSDRPYEQYF
length: 13
V: TRBV7-8
J: TRBJ2-7

CDR3: CASSLGQGDQPQHF
length: 14
V: TRBV7-9
J: TRBJ1-5

CDR3: CASSVAAVESEQYF
length: 14
V: TRBV9
J: TRBJ2-7

CDR3: CASSQETSYGYTF
length: 13
V: TRBV4-1
J: TRBJ1-2

CDR3: CASSEGLAYFNEQFF
length: 15
V: TRBV7-8
J: TRBJ2-1

CDR3: CASSLSREGTDTQYF
length: 15
V: TRBV28
J: TRBJ2-3

CDR3: CASSRQGARYGYTF
length: 14
V: TRBV28
J: TRBJ1-2

CDR3: CATGRQPTYEQYF
length: 13
V: TRBV28
J: TRBJ2-7

CDR3: CASSQDRRSASYNEQFF
length: 17
V: TRBV4-1
J: TRBJ2-1

CDR3: CASSLQGNEQFF
length: 12
V: TRBV27
J: TRBJ2-1